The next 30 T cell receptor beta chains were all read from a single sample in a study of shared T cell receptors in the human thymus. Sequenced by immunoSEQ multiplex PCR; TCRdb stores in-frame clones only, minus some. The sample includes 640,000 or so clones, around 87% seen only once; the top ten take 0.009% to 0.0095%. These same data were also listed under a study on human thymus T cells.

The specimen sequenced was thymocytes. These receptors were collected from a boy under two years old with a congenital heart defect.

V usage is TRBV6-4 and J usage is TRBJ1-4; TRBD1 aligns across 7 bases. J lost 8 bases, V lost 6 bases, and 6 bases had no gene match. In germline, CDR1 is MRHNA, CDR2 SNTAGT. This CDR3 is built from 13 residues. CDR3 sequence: CASSTGVREKLFF. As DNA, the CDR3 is TGTGCCAGCAGCACAGGGGTGCGGGAAAAACTGTTTTTT.

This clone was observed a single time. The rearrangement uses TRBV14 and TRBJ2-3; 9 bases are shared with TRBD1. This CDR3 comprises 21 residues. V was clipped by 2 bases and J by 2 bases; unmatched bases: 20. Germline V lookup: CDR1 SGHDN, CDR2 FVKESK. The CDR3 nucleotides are TGTGCCAGCAGCCAACCCCTCCCGGGACAGGGCACCCATACTCTCACAGATACGCAGTATTTT. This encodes CASSQPLPGQGTHTLTDTQYF. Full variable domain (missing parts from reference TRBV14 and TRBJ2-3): EAGVTQFPSHSVIEKGQTVTLRCDPISGHDNLYWYRRVMGKEIKFLLHFVKESKQDESGMPNNRFLAERTGGTYSTLKVQPAELEDSGVYFCASSQPLPGQGTHTLTDTQYFGPGTRLTVL.

The CDR3 sequence: CASSYFSGTGNYEQYF. CDR3 in DNA: TGTGCCAGCAGTTACTTCTCCGGGACAGGGAACTACGAGCAGTACTTC. The chain uses TRBV6-5 and TRBJ2-7, with 9 positions matching TRBD1. V dropped 1 base and J dropped 3; count of bases not matched to a gene: 7. This CDR3 region has 16 residues. From germline, CDR1 is MNHEY and CDR2 SVGAGI.

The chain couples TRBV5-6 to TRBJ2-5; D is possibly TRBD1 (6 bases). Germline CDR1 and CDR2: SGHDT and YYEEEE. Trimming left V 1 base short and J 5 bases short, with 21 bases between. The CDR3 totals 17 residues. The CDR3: CASSLNWGRVGRETQYF. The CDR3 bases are TGTGCCAGCAGCTTGAATTGGGGGCGCGTTGGACGGGAGACCCAGTACTTC.

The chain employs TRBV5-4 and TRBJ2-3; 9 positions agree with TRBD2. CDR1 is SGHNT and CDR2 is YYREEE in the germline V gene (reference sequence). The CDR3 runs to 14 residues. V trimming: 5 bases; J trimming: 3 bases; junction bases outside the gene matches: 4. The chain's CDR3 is CASRRLAETDTQYF. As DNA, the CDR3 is TGTGCCAGCAGAAGACTAGCGGAAACAGATACGCAGTATTTT.

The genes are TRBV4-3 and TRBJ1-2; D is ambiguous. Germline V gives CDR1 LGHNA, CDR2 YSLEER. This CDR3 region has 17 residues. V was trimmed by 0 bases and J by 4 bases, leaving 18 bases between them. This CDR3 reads CASSQDSPAPRGYGYTF. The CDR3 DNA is TGCGCCAGCAGCCAAGATAGTCCGGCCCCACGGGGCTATGGCTACACCTTC.

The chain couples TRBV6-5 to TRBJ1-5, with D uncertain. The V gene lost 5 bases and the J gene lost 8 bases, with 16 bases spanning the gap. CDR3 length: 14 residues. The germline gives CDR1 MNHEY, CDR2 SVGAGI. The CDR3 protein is CASSERSQLEPQHF. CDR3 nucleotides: TGTGCCAGCAGTGAGAGGAGCCAGCTGGAGCCCCAGCATTTT.

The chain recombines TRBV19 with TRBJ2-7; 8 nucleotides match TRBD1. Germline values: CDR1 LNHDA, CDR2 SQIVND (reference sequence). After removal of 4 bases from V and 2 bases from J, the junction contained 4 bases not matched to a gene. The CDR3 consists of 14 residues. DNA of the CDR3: TGTGCCAGTAGTAGGCCGGGACAGGCCTACGAGCAGTACTTC. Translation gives CASSRPGQAYEQYF.

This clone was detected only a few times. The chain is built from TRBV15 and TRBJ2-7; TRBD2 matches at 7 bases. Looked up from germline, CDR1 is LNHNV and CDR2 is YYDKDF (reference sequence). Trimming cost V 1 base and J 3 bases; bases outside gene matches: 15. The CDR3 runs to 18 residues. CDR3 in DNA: TGTGCCACCAGCAGAGGCCCCCCCCAGCGGGATCCCCACTACGAGCAGTACTTC. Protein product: CATSRGPPQRDPHYEQYF.

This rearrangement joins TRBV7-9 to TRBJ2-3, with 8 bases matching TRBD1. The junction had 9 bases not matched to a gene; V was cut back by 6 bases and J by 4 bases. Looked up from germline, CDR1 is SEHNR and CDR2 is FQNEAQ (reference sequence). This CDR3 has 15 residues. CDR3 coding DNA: TGTGCCAGCAGAATGGACAGGGAAGAGGCAGATACGCAGTATTTT. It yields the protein CASRMDREEADTQYF.

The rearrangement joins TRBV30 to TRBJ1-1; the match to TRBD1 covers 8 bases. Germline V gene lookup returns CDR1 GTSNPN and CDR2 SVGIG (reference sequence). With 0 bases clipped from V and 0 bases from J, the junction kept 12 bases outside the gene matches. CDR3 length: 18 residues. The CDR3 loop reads CAWSVYSGGPRMNTEAFF. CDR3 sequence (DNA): TGTGCCTGGAGTGTATATTCAGGGGGCCCTAGGATGAACACTGAAGCTTTCTTT.

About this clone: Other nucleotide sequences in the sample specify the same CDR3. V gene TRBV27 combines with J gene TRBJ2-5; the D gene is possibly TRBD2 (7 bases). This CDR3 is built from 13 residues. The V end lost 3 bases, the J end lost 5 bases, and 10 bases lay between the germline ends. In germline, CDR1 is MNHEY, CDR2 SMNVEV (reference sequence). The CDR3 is CASSLRGLETQYF. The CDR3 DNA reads TGTGCCAGCAGTTTGCGGGGGCTGGAGACCCAGTACTTC.

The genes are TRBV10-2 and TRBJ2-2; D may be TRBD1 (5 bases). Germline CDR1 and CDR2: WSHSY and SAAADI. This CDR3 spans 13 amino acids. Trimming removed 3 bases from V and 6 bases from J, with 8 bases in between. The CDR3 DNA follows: TGCGCCAGCAGTGATGTAGGGGCCGGGGAGCTGTTTTTT. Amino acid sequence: CASSDVGAGELFF.

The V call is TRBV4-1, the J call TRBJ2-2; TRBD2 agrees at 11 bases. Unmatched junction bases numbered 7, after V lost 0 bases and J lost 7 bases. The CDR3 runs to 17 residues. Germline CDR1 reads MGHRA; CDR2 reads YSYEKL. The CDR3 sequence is CASSQDLAGGRSGELFF. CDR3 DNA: TGCGCCAGCAGCCAAGATTTAGCGGGGGGGCGAAGCGGGGAGCTGTTTTTT.

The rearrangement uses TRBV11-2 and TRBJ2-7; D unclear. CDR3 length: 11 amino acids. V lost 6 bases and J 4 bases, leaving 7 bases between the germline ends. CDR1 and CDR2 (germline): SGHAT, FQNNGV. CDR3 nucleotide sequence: TGTGCCAGCAGACACGGGTACGAGCAGTACTTC. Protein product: CASRHGYEQYF.

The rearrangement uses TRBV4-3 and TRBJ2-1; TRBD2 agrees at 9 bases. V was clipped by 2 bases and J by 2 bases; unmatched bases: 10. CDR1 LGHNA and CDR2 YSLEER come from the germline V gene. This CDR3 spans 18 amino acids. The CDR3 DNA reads TGCGCCAGCAGCCAAATGGGCCTAGCGGGAATCACCTACAATGAGCAGTTCTTC. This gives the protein CASSQMGLAGITYNEQFF.

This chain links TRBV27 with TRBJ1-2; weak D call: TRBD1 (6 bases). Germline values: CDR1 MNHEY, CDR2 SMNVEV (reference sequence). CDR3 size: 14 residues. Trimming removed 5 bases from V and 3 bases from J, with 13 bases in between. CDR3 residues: CASSHKQGYYGYTF. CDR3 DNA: TGTGCCAGCAGTCACAAACAGGGATACTATGGCTACACCTTC.

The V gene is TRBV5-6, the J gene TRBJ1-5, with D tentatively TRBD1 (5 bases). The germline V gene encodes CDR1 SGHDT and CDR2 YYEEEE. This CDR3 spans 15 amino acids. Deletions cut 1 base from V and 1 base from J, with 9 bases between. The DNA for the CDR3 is TGTGCCAGCAGCTTGACGGGGGGGAGCAATCAGCCCCAGCATTTT. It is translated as CASSLTGGSNQPQHF.

This CDR3 is CSGGLGGLNTQYF. CDR3 DNA sequence: TGCAGCGGAGGACTAGGAGGGTTGAATACGCAGTATTTT. The chain joins TRBV29-1 to TRBJ2-3; 7 bases fit TRBD2. Trimming removed 7 bases from V and 7 bases from J; junction bases left unmatched: 11. Germline V CDR1 and CDR2: SQVTM, ANQGSEA. This CDR3 has 13 residues.

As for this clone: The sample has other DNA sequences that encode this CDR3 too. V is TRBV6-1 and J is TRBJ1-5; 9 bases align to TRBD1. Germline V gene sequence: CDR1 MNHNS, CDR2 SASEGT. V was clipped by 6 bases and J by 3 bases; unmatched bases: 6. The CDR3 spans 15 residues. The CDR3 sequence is CASSPRDRDNQPQHF. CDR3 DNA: TGTGCCAGCAGCCCGCGGGACAGGGACAATCAGCCCCAGCATTTT.

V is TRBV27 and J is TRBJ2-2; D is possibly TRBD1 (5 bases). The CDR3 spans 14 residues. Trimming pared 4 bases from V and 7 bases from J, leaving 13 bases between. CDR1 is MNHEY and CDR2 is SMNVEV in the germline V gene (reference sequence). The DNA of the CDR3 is TGTGCCAGCAGTTCAGGGCCGGCGGTCGGGGAGCTGTTTTTT. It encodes CASSSGPAVGELFF.

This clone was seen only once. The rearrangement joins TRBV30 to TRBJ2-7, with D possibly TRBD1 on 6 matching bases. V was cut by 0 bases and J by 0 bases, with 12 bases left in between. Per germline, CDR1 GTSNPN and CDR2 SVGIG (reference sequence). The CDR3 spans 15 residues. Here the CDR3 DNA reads TGTGCCTGGAGTGTAGATGACAGGAGCTCCTACGAGCAGTACTTC. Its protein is CAWSVDDRSSYEQYF.

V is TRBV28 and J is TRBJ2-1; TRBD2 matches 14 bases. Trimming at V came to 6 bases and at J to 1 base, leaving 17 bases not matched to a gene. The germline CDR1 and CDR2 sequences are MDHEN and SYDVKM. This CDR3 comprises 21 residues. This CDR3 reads CASSPYPGLAGDIWSYNEQFF. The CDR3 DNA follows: TGTGCCAGCAGCCCGTATCCGGGACTAGCGGGAGATATTTGGTCCTACAATGAGCAGTTCTTC. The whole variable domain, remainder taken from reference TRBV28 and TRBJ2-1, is DVKVTQSSRYLVKRTGEKVFLECVQDMDHENMFWYRQDPGLGLRLIYFSYDVKMKEKGDIPEGYSVSREKKERFSLILESASTNQTSMYLCASSPYPGLAGDIWSYNEQFFGPGTRLTVL.

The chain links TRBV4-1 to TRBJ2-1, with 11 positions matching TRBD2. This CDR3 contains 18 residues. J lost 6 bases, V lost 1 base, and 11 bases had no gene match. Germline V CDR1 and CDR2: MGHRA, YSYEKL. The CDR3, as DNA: TGCGCCAGCAGCCAAGGTGATAGCGGGGGGGAAGGAGGCAATGAGCAGTTCTTC. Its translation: CASSQGDSGGEGGNEQFF.

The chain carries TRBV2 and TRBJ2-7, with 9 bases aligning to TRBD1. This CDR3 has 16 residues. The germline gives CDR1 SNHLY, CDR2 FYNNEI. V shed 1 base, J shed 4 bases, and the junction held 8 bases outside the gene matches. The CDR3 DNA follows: TGTGCCAGCAGTGAAGGGTCAACAGGGGGCTTTTACGAGCAGTACTTC. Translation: CASSEGSTGGFYEQYF.

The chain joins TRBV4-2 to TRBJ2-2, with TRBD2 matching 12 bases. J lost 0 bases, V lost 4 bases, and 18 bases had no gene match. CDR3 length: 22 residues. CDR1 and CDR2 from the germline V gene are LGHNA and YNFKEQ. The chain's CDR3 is CASSPGKDSQLAGGPNTGELFF. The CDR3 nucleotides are TGTGCCAGCAGCCCCGGTAAGGACAGTCAACTAGCGGGGGGACCGAACACCGGGGAGCTGTTTTTT.

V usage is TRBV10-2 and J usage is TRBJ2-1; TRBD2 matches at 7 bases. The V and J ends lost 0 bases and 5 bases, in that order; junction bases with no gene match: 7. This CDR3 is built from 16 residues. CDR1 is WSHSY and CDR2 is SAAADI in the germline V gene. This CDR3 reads CASSESRGGANNEQFF. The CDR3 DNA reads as TGCGCCAGCAGTGAGTCAAGGGGAGGGGCTAACAATGAGCAGTTCTTC.

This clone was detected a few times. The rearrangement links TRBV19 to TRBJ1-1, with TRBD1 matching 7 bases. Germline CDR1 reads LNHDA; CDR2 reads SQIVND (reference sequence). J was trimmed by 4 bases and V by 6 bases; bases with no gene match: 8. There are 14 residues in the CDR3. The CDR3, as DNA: TGTGCCAGTAGGAAGGGGGCGCAAAGCACTGAAGCTTTCTTT. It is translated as CASRKGAQSTEAFF.

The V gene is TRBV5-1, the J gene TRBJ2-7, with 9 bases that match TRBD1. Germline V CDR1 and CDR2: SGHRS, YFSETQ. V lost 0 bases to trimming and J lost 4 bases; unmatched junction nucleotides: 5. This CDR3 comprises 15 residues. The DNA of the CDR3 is TGCGCCAGCAGCTTGGCCTGGGGGACAGGGTACGAGCAGTACTTC. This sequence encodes CASSLAWGTGYEQYF. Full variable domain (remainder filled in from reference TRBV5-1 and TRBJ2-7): KAGVTQTPRYLIKTRGQQVTLSCSPISGHRSVSWYQQTPGQGLQFLFEYFSETQRNKGNFPGRFSGRQFSNSRSEMNVSTLELGDSALYLCASSLAWGTGYEQYFGPGTRLTVT.

Here the CDR3 reads CASSLWTVDGYTF. The CDR3 coding sequence is TGTGCCAGCAGCTTATGGACAGTAGATGGCTACACCTTC. V is TRBV7-2 and J is TRBJ1-2; D may be TRBD1 (6 bases). The germline V and J ends were trimmed by 2 bases and 6 bases, with 10 bases remaining between them. The germline V gene encodes CDR1 SGHTA and CDR2 FQGNSA. CDR3 length: 13 amino acids.